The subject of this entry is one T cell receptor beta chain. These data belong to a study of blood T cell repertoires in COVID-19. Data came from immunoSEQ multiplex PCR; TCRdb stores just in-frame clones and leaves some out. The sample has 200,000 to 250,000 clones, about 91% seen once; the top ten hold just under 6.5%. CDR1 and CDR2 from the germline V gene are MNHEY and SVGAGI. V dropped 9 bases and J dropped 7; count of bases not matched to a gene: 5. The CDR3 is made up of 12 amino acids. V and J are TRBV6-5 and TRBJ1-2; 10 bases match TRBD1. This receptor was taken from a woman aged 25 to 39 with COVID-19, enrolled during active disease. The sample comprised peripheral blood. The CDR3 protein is CARDRGRSGYTF. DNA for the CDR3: TGTGCCAGAGACAGGGGGCGGAGTGGCTACACCTTC.